The source of this TCR beta chain is a study of radiation and T cells in renal cell carcinoma. This CDR3 contains 11 residues. V was clipped by 5 bases and J by 6 bases, with 10 bases between them. Germline V gene data show CDR1 as DFQATT and CDR2 as SNEGSKA (reference sequence). Time point: blood 4 weeks post-SBRT, at nephrectomy. Sample treatment: 15 Gy SBRT to primary tumor, nephrectomy 4 weeks later. Libraries were prepared by immunoSEQ multiplex PCR; TCRdb keeps only in-frame clonotypes and omits some of them. This table has about 170,000 clones, about 88% appearing once. Sequencing was performed on blood, taken from a patient whose treatment included radiotherapy and nephrectomy. The source of this sequence is a woman aged 45-59 years with renal cell carcinoma. V and J are TRBV20-1 and TRBJ1-2; D not resolved. This CDR3 reads CSASMGNGYTF. Written as DNA, the CDR3 is TGCAGTGCTTCTATGGGCAATGGCTACACCTTC.